A selection of T cell receptor beta chains follows, all from one sample in a study of T-cell reconstitution after alpha-beta-depleted transplantation in children. TCRdb re-analysed the PCR reads in MiXCR, keeping a single row per CDR3 protein. The table has more than 400,000 distinct CDR3 sequences, roughly 10% seen once. The material sequenced was PBMCs, mostly from graft donor cells, taken 180 days after TCRalphabeta/CD19-depleted stem cell transplant. All receptors come from a female patient aged 2-9 years who had a stem cell transplant for aplastic anemia, so the T cells may come from the graft donor. The CDR3 runs from the conserved cysteine through the conserved F or W. The order of the fields is V gene, D gene, J gene, clone size, CDR3 DNA, CDR3 protein. D genes are given only for firm matches. Some rows mark clone size as missing; the rest say once, few, many or name a class of expanded clone.

V gene: TRBV29-1; D gene: NA; J gene: TRBJ2-7; clone size: few; CDR3 DNA: TGCAGCGTGGCCGGGACACCCCGTGGAGAGCAGTACTTC; CDR3 protein: CSVAGTPRGEQYF
V gene: TRBV29-1; D gene: TRBD1; J gene: TRBJ2-7; clone size: NA; CDR3 DNA: TGCAGCTTTAAGAGACAGGGGGCGCGGGAGCAGTACTTC; CDR3 protein: CSFKRQGAREQYF
V gene: TRBV29-1; D gene: NA; J gene: TRBJ2-5; clone size: NA; CDR3 DNA: TGCAGCGTTGTACCCAGGAGCCAAGAGACCCAGTACTTC; CDR3 protein: CSVVPRSQETQYF
V gene: TRBV29-1; D gene: NA; J gene: TRBJ2-7; clone size: many; CDR3 DNA: TGCAGCGTTGACCAGGGCCTCGGCGAGCAGTACTTC; CDR3 protein: CSVDQGLGEQYF
V gene: TRBV13; D gene: NA; J gene: TRBJ2-3; clone size: NA; CDR3 DNA: TGTGCCAGCAGCTTAGGGGGGGGCACAGATGCGCAGTATTTT; CDR3 protein: CASSLGGGTDAQYF
V gene: TRBV20-1; D gene: NA; J gene: TRBJ2-7; clone size: NA; CDR3 DNA: TGCAGTGCTATCTCCGAAGGTACCTACGAGCAGTACTTC; CDR3 protein: CSAISEGTYEQYF
V gene: TRBV29-1; D gene: NA; J gene: TRBJ1-1; clone size: many; CDR3 DNA: TGCAGCGTTGGGTACAGCCACACTGAAGCTTTCTTT; CDR3 protein: CSVGYSHTEAFF
V gene: TRBV20-1; D gene: NA; J gene: TRBJ2-7; clone size: few; CDR3 DNA: TGCAGTGCGGAGCCGGGACGGAAGAGCTCCTACGAGCAGTACTTC; CDR3 protein: CSAEPGRKSSYEQYF
V gene: TRBV5-1; D gene: NA; J gene: TRBJ1-6; clone size: many; CDR3 DNA: TGCGCCAGCAGCTTGGGACAGTATAATTCACCCCTCCACTTT; CDR3 protein: CASSLGQYNSPLHF
V gene: TRBV20-1; D gene: TRBD1; J gene: TRBJ1-5; clone size: few; CDR3 DNA: TGCAGTGCTAGGACGGACAGGGACAATCAGCCCCAGCATTTT; CDR3 protein: CSARTDRDNQPQHF
V gene: TRBV5-1; D gene: NA; J gene: TRBJ2-1; clone size: few; CDR3 DNA: TGCGCCAGCAGCTTGGAAGGGCACTCCTACAATGAGCAGTTCTTC; CDR3 protein: CASSLEGHSYNEQFF
V gene: TRBV5-1; D gene: TRBD1; J gene: TRBJ2-1; clone size: NA; CDR3 DNA: TGCGCCAGCAGCTTATACAGGGGGAACTCCTACAATGAGCAGTTCTTC; CDR3 protein: CASSLYRGNSYNEQFF
V gene: TRBV7-2; D gene: NA; J gene: TRBJ1-3; clone size: NA; CDR3 DNA: TGTGCCAGCAGCTTAATAAGCCTCAGCTCTGGAAACACCATATATTTT; CDR3 protein: CASSLISLSSGNTIYF
V gene: TRBV7-9; D gene: TRBD1; J gene: TRBJ1-4; clone size: NA; CDR3 DNA: TGTGCCAGCAGCTGGAGCCGGGACAGCGGTAATGAAAAACTGTTTTTT; CDR3 protein: CASSWSRDSGNEKLFF
V gene: TRBV20-1; D gene: TRBD2; J gene: TRBJ2-1; clone size: few; CDR3 DNA: TGCAGTGCTCTAGCGGGAGGAGCGTTCTTC; CDR3 protein: CSALAGGAFF
V gene: TRBV21-1; D gene: NA; J gene: TRBJ2-4; clone size: few; CDR3 DNA: TGTGCCAGCAGCAAAGAAAACAGGGATCGTGCCAAAAACATTCAGTACTTC; CDR3 protein: CASSKENRDRAKNIQYF
V gene: TRBV4-3; D gene: NA; J gene: TRBJ1-1; clone size: NA; CDR3 DNA: TGCGCCAGCAGCCAAGTCGGGCAGGGAGGGTCGGCTTTCTTT; CDR3 protein: CASSQVGQGGSAFF
V gene: TRBV24-1; D gene: TRBD2; J gene: TRBJ2-5; clone size: many; CDR3 DNA: TGTGCCACCAGTGATTCCCCAGGGAGGGCGGAGACCCAGTACTTC; CDR3 protein: CATSDSPGRAETQYF
V gene: TRBV7-2; D gene: TRBD2; J gene: TRBJ2-1; clone size: NA; CDR3 DNA: TGTGCCAGCAGCTTAGTTAGCGGGAGCGGAGACAATGAGCAGTTCTTC; CDR3 protein: CASSLVSGSGDNEQFF
V gene: TRBV11-2; D gene: NA; J gene: TRBJ2-2; clone size: few; CDR3 DNA: TGTGCCAGCAGCTCAATTCCGACCCTCCGCACCGGGGAGCTGTTTTTT; CDR3 protein: CASSSIPTLRTGELFF
V gene: TRBV6-1; D gene: NA; J gene: TRBJ2-7; clone size: NA; CDR3 DNA: TGTGCCAGCAGCCCGAACCGGCCCTTCGATATAGGACTCGGAGAAGAGTACTTC; CDR3 protein: CASSPNRPFDIGLGEEYF
V gene: TRBV27; D gene: NA; J gene: TRBJ2-1; clone size: few; CDR3 DNA: TGTGCCAGCAGTTTACTGGGACCGCATTATGAGCAGTTCTTC; CDR3 protein: CASSLLGPHYEQFF
V gene: TRBV19; D gene: TRBD2; J gene: TRBJ2-1; clone size: NA; CDR3 DNA: TGTGCCAGTAGTTATCCCCGTCCAGCGGGAGGAGTCAATGAGCAGTTCTTC; CDR3 protein: CASSYPRPAGGVNEQFF
V gene: TRBV29-1; D gene: TRBD2; J gene: TRBJ2-7; clone size: NA; CDR3 DNA: TGCAGCGTTGTGGGGCACCGGACTAGCGGGAGCTACGAGCAGTACTTC; CDR3 protein: CSVVGHRTSGSYEQYF
V gene: TRBV28; D gene: TRBD1; J gene: TRBJ2-1; clone size: NA; CDR3 DNA: TGTGCCAGCAGTCGTTCCGGGACAGGGGGCTACAATGAGCAGTTCTTC; CDR3 protein: CASSRSGTGGYNEQFF
V gene: TRBV20-1; D gene: TRBD2; J gene: TRBJ2-1; clone size: NA; CDR3 DNA: TGCAGTGCTAGAGGAAGTGATAGCGGGAGTTACAATGAGCAGTTCTTC; CDR3 protein: CSARGSDSGSYNEQFF
V gene: TRBV12-3/TRBV12-4; D gene: NA; J gene: TRBJ2-4; clone size: few; CDR3 DNA: TGTGCCAGCTCTCCTAGCCGAGCCAAAAACATTCAGTACTTC; CDR3 protein: CASSPSRAKNIQYF
V gene: TRBV7-2; D gene: NA; J gene: TRBJ2-4; clone size: NA; CDR3 DNA: TGTGCCAGCAGCTTACTGTACTCATATCTAGCCAAAAACATTCAGTACTTC; CDR3 protein: CASSLLYSYLAKNIQYF
V gene: TRBV6-2/TRBV6-3; D gene: TRBD1; J gene: TRBJ1-2; clone size: NA; CDR3 DNA: TGTGCCAGCAGTTACCCGACAGGGGGTTCGTACGGCTACACCTTC; CDR3 protein: CASSYPTGGSYGYTF
V gene: TRBV5-1; D gene: NA; J gene: TRBJ2-5; clone size: many; CDR3 DNA: TGTGCCAGCAGTTTCGGGGAGACCCAGTACTTC; CDR3 protein: CASSFGETQYF
V gene: TRBV7-9; D gene: NA; J gene: TRBJ2-1; clone size: NA; CDR3 DNA: TGTGCCAGCAGCCCCCCTTTCCAAGCGGGCAGCTCCTACAATGAGCAGTTCTTC; CDR3 protein: CASSPPFQAGSSYNEQFF
V gene: TRBV7-3; D gene: NA; J gene: TRBJ2-1; clone size: many; CDR3 DNA: TGTGCCAGCAGCTTAATAGGTTATCCGAGCTCCTACAATGAGCAGTTCTTC; CDR3 protein: CASSLIGYPSSYNEQFF
V gene: TRBV27; D gene: NA; J gene: TRBJ2-7; clone size: NA; CDR3 DNA: TGTGCCAGCAGTACCCTGGGGGGCCGGATCTACGAGCAGTACTTC; CDR3 protein: CASSTLGGRIYEQYF
V gene: TRBV10-3; D gene: TRBD1; J gene: TRBJ1-3; clone size: few; CDR3 DNA: TGTGCCATCAGTCCGGGACAGAGCTCTGGAAACACCATATATTTT; CDR3 protein: CAISPGQSSGNTIYF
V gene: TRBV28; D gene: TRBD2; J gene: TRBJ2-1; clone size: many; CDR3 DNA: TGTGCCAGCAGTTTATGGCGACTAGCAGGAGACGAGCAGTTCTTC; CDR3 protein: CASSLWRLAGDEQFF
V gene: TRBV5-6; D gene: TRBD1; J gene: TRBJ2-7; clone size: NA; CDR3 DNA: TGTGCCAGCAGCTTGGTCGGGACAGGGGGCAGCGACGAGCAGTACTTC; CDR3 protein: CASSLVGTGGSDEQYF
V gene: TRBV20-1; D gene: TRBD2; J gene: TRBJ2-7; clone size: NA; CDR3 DNA: TGCAGTCGCAGGGGATCCCTAGCGGGAGGGCCTACCTACGAGCAGTACTTC; CDR3 protein: CSRRGSLAGGPTYEQYF
V gene: TRBV29-1; D gene: NA; J gene: TRBJ2-1; clone size: many; CDR3 DNA: TGCAGCGCCAGCGGATACAATGAGCAGTTCTTC; CDR3 protein: CSASGYNEQFF
V gene: TRBV7-9; D gene: NA; J gene: TRBJ1-5; clone size: NA; CDR3 DNA: TGTGCCAGCAGCCCCGGGACCCTGGAGGGCAATCAGCCCCAGCATTTT; CDR3 protein: CASSPGTLEGNQPQHF
V gene: TRBV25-1; D gene: TRBD1; J gene: TRBJ1-2; clone size: few; CDR3 DNA: TGTGCCAGCAGCCCAATCCAGACAGGGGGAATCTATGGCTACACCTTC; CDR3 protein: CASSPIQTGGIYGYTF
V gene: TRBV20-1; D gene: TRBD2; J gene: TRBJ2-1; clone size: few; CDR3 DNA: TGCAGTGCTAGTTTTTCTAGCGGGAGCGTCCGTTTTTCCTACAATGAGCAGTTCTTC; CDR3 protein: CSASFSSGSVRFSYNEQFF
V gene: TRBV10-3; D gene: TRBD1; J gene: TRBJ1-5; clone size: few; CDR3 DNA: TGTGCCATCAGTGGAGACAGGGCTCAGCCCCAGCATTTT; CDR3 protein: CAISGDRAQPQHF
V gene: TRBV25-1; D gene: NA; J gene: TRBJ2-7; clone size: NA; CDR3 DNA: TGTGCCAGCAGGGCTCCCTGTGCGTGCTACGAGCAGTACTTC; CDR3 protein: CASRAPCACYEQYF
V gene: TRBV14; D gene: NA; J gene: TRBJ1-3; clone size: NA; CDR3 DNA: TGTGCCAGCAGCCGTATCGGACAGCTCTCTGGAAACACCATATATTTT; CDR3 protein: CASSRIGQLSGNTIYF
V gene: TRBV6-1; D gene: NA; J gene: TRBJ2-2; clone size: NA; CDR3 DNA: TGTGCCAGCGCGGGACTGACTAACACCGGGGAGCTGTTTTTT; CDR3 protein: CASAGLTNTGELFF
V gene: TRBV7-2; D gene: NA; J gene: TRBJ1-4; clone size: NA; CDR3 DNA: TGTGCCAGCAGCTTATCGTCGGGACGGACTAATGAAAAACTGTTTTTT; CDR3 protein: CASSLSSGRTNEKLFF
V gene: TRBV28; D gene: NA; J gene: TRBJ2-7; clone size: NA; CDR3 DNA: TGTGCCAGCAGTTCCGAATTATTCGACGAGCAGTACTTC; CDR3 protein: CASSSELFDEQYF
V gene: TRBV7-7; D gene: NA; J gene: TRBJ2-3; clone size: many; CDR3 DNA: TGTGCCAGCAGCTTGGGGCGGTACACAGATACGCAGTATTTT; CDR3 protein: CASSLGRYTDTQYF
V gene: TRBV12-3/TRBV12-4; D gene: NA; J gene: TRBJ1-5; clone size: NA; CDR3 DNA: TGTGCCAGCAGTTTAGAGGATGGCAATCAGCCCCAGCATTTT; CDR3 protein: CASSLEDGNQPQHF
V gene: TRBV20-1; D gene: NA; J gene: TRBJ1-2; clone size: few; CDR3 DNA: TGCAGTGCTAGAGCATCTCATAACTATGGCTACACCTTC; CDR3 protein: CSARASHNYGYTF
V gene: TRBV7-8; D gene: TRBD2; J gene: TRBJ2-3; clone size: few; CDR3 DNA: TGTGCCAGCAGCTTTTTTTCAGCGGGAGGGCCCACAGATACGCAGTATTTT; CDR3 protein: CASSFFSAGGPTDTQYF
V gene: TRBV20-1; D gene: TRBD1; J gene: TRBJ1-3; clone size: NA; CDR3 DNA: TGCAGTGCTTCTTTGGGACAGGGGGCTGGAAACACCATATATTTT; CDR3 protein: CSASLGQGAGNTIYF
V gene: TRBV4-2; D gene: NA; J gene: TRBJ1-1; clone size: NA; CDR3 DNA: TGTGCCAGCAGCCAAGCATGGGCAGGTACGGGGACTGAAGCTTTCTTT; CDR3 protein: CASSQAWAGTGTEAFF
V gene: TRBV3-1; D gene: NA; J gene: TRBJ1-4; clone size: many; CDR3 DNA: TGTGCCAGCAGCAGGGGCGGATGGGGTGAAAAACTGTTTTTT; CDR3 protein: CASSRGGWGEKLFF
V gene: TRBV6-2/TRBV6-3; D gene: NA; J gene: TRBJ1-3; clone size: few; CDR3 DNA: TGTGCCAGCAGTTACGGGGGGTCTGGAAACACCATATATTTT; CDR3 protein: CASSYGGSGNTIYF